A selection of T cell receptor beta chains follows, all from one sample in a study of graft-versus-host responses after intestinal transplantation. The data were produced by immunoSEQ multiplex PCR, yet TCRdb's version contains in-frame clones alone and is incomplete. Counted here are around 25,000 clones, roughly 94% occurring once; the ten biggest clones make up roughly 0.5%. This sample comprised PBMCs, obtained 156 days after intestinal transplant. The receptors derive from a human patient who received an intestinal transplant, so some T cells may come from the graft donor. Both conserved end residues are part of each CDR3. Where a row states a size, it is once, few, many or the class of an expanded clone; other rows omit it.

J	size	V	CDR3
TRBJ2-2	-	TRBV29-1	CSVEWQGTGELFF
TRBJ2-7	-	TRBV5-4	CASSLDSRYEQYF
TRBJ2-5	once	TRBV5-1	CASSLAGGPFETQYF
TRBJ2-7	-	TRBV18	CASSPGQGYYEQYF
TRBJ2-2	-	TRBV5-6	CASSLARLGGELFF
TRBJ2-5	-	TRBV6-6	CASSYLGGAQETQYF
TRBJ1-5	-	TRBV5-6	CASSLGGDQPQHF
TRBJ1-1	-	TRBV5-1	CASGESGMNTEAFF
TRBJ1-2	-	TRBV7-8	CASSNYGVGGYTF
TRBJ1-2	-	TRBV6-6	CASSYGRTYDYTF
TRBJ2-2	-	TRBV7-6	CASSLPGNTGELFF
TRBJ1-4	-	TRBV5-1	CASMIGEDSHPATNEKLFF
TRBJ2-3	-	TRBV5-6	CASSLATDTQYF
TRBJ2-7	-	TRBV11-2	CASSPGLVQYEQYF
TRBJ2-7	-	TRBV7-8	CASSLWRGFYEQYF
TRBJ2-7	-	TRBV19	CASSIRDSSYEQYF
TRBJ1-2	-	TRBV27	CASTPRGAANYGYTF
TRBJ1-1	-	TRBV28	CASSLDRARTEAFF
TRBJ2-5	-	TRBV13	CASSSGRQETQYF
TRBJ2-6	-	TRBV5-1	CASSLSGYSGANVLTF
TRBJ2-1	-	TRBV19	CASTGTGNEQFF
TRBJ1-2	-	TRBV5-6	CASRRGTAPAGYTF
TRBJ2-1	few	TRBV27	CASSFGLAALNEQFF
TRBJ2-4	-	TRBV7-9	CASSPPSLSGLAKNIQYF
TRBJ1-1	-	TRBV6-6	CASHSRVDTEAFF
TRBJ1-6	-	TRBV5-6	CASSSLGGARNSPLHF
TRBJ2-3	-	TRBV6-6	CASSLRDYRTDTQYF
TRBJ2-3	-	TRBV9	CASSEGGSTDTQYF
TRBJ1-1	once	TRBV14	CASSQDLGQLNTEAFF
TRBJ2-3	-	TRBV7-3	CASSRSLLADTQYF
TRBJ2-7	-	TRBV10-3	CAISELEGRGEQYF
TRBJ1-3	once	TRBV30	CAWSAKGPHSGNTIYF
TRBJ2-7	-	TRBV19	CASGDRQRTYEQYF
-	-	TRBV27	CASSLRISYEQYF
TRBJ2-1	-	TRBV19	CASRDSPYNEQFF
TRBJ1-4	-	TRBV6-5	CASRPPTGRKLFF
TRBJ2-1	-	TRBV19	CASSIGYNEQFF
TRBJ2-1	-	TRBV2	CASTGTSPLGEQFF
TRBJ2-5	-	TRBV10-2	CASSAAIYETQYF
TRBJ2-1	-	TRBV4-1	CASSEEPSFAGLAGINEQFF
TRBJ1-2	once	TRBV9	CASSVGTAGSNYGYTF
TRBJ2-2	-	TRBV4-1	CASSQDRRDTGELFF
TRBJ2-1	-	TRBV4-1	CASSQLRREPRYNEQFF
TRBJ2-3	-	TRBV7-9	CASHLLLAGVRDTQYF
TRBJ1-2	-	TRBV27	CASGGFTGTGYTF
TRBJ1-1	once	TRBV19	CASSLTGKYTEAFF
TRBJ2-3	-	TRBV6-6	CASRGTSGRGTDTQYF
TRBJ1-4	-	TRBV6-1	CASSDLRDGATNEKLFF
TRBJ2-1	-	TRBV19	CASTTLSGGAGEQFF
TRBJ2-1	-	TRBV27	CASRWGLTVREQFF
TRBJ1-1	-	TRBV10-3	CATRGGLLRHTEAFF
TRBJ2-5	-	TRBV7-9	CASLGPNQETQYF
TRBJ2-7	-	TRBV29-1	CSVEFPAGGPRGYEQYF
TRBJ2-7	-	TRBV7-9	CASSLVQYEQYF
TRBJ1-1	-	TRBV6-5	CASSLAGRTTEAFF
TRBJ2-7	-	TRBV6-5	CASSIAGAYEQYF
TRBJ1-1	-	TRBV14	CASSLMISGTGGSGAFF